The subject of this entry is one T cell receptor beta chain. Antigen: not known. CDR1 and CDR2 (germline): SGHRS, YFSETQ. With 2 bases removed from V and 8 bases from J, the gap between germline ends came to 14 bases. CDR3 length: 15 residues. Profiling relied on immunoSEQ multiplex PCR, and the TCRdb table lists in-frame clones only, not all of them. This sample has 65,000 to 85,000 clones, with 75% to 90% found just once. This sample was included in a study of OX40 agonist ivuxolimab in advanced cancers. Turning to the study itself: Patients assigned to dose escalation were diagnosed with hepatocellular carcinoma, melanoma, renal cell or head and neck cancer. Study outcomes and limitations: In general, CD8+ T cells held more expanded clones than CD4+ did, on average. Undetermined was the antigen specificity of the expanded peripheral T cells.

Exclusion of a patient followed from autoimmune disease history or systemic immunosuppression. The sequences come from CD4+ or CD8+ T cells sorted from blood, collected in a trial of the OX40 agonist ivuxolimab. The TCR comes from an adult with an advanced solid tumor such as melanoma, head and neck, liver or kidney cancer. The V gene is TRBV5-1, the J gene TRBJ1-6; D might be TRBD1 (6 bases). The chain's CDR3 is CASSFLGGRDSPLHF. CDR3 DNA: TGCGCCAGCAGCTTCCTTGGGGGCAGGGATTCACCCCTCCACTTT.